This is a list of T cell receptor beta chains from one sample in a study of cytomegalovirus exposure and HLA in healthy donors. Sequenced by immunoSEQ multiplex PCR; TCRdb stores in-frame clones only, minus some. Counted here are approximately 100,000 clones, 71% occurring once; the ten biggest clones make up approximately 2.8%. Sequencing input: PBMCs. The receptor set was obtained from a female donor in good health and CMV-seronegative. Each CDR3 is given without its conserved first and last residue. Clone sizes are given selectively: once, few, many, or a class where the clone is expanded.

>TRBV5-1|few
ASSLAVTGSLTVNEQF
>TRBV14|-
ASSRDQGAWYEQY
>TRBV28|-
ASRNTGLETQY
>TRBV18|-
ASSPKEDNEQF
>TRBV30|-
AWSRRDQETQY
>TRBV2|-
ASLEGGYGGNQPQH
>TRBV9|-
ASSVRPGGRVNEQF
>TRBV7-2|-
ASSLAQGAREQY
>TRBV6-1|-
ASNRGANVLT
>TRBV5-8|-
ASTPSRGGIGGYT
>TRBV5-1|-
ASSLAGGSQETQY
>TRBV5-1|-
ASHSSANTGELF
>TRBV5-4|once
ASSLSGASTGELF
>TRBV11-2|-
ASSFGHRGRTEAF
>TRBV27|few
ASNTGTRPWEQY